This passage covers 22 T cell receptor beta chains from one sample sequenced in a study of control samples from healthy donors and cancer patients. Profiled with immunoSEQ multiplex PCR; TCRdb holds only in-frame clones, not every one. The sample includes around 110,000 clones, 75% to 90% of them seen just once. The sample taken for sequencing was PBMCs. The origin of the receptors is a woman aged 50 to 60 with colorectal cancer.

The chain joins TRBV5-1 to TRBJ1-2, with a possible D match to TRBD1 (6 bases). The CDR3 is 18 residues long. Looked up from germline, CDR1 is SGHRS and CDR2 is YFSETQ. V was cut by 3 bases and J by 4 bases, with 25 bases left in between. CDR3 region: CASSSGSNRLGGRYGYTF. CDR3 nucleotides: TGCGCCAGCAGCTCGGGGTCGAACAGGTTAGGGGGTCGCTATGGCTACACCTTC.

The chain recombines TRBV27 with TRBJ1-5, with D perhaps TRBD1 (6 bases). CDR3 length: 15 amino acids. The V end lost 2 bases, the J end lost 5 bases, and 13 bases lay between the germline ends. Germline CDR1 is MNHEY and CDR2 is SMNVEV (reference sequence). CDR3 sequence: CASSLTWGAHQPQHF. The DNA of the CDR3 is TGTGCCAGCAGTTTAACCTGGGGGGCGCATCAGCCCCAGCATTTT.

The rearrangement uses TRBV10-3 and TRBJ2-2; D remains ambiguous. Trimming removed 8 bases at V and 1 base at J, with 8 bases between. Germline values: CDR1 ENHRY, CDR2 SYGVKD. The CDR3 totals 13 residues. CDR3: CAIGSGNTGELFF. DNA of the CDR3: TGTGCCATCGGGTCAGGGAACACCGGGGAGCTGTTTTTT.

The CDR3 sequence: CASSYGPVLEQFF. The CDR3 nucleotides are TGTGCCAGCAGCTACGGCCCAGTTCTTGAGCAGTTCTTC. V and J are TRBV11-2 and TRBJ2-1, with no clear D. Germline V gene sequence: CDR1 SGHAT, CDR2 FQNNGV. This CDR3 has 13 residues. The ends were cut back, 4 bases at V and 9 bases at J, with 13 bases in the middle.

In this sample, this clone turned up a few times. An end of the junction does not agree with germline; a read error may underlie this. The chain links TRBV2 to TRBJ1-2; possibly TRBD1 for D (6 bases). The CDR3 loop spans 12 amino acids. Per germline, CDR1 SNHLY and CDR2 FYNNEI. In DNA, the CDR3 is TGTGCCAGCAGTGAAGGGACAGAGGAGAAACGCTTC. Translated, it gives CASSEGTEEKRF. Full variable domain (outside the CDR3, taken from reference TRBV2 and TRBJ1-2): EPEVTQTPSHQVTQMGQEVILRCVPISNHLYFYWYRQILGQKVEFLVSFYNNEISEKSEIFDDQFSVERPDGSNFTLKIRSTKLEDSAMYFCASSEGTEEKRFGSGTRLTVV.

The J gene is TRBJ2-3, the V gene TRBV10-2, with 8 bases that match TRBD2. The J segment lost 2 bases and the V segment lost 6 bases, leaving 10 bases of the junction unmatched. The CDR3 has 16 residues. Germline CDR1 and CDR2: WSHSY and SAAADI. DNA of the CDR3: TGCGCCAGCAGCGAGGCTGCGGGGGGACACACAGATACGCAGTATTTT. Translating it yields CASSEAAGGHTDTQYF.

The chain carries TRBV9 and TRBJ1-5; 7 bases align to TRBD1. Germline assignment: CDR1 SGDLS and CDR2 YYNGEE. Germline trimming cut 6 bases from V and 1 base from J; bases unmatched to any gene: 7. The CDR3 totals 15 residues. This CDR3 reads CASNPTGQSNQPQHF. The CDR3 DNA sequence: TGTGCCAGCAACCCGACAGGGCAAAGCAATCAGCCCCAGCATTTT.

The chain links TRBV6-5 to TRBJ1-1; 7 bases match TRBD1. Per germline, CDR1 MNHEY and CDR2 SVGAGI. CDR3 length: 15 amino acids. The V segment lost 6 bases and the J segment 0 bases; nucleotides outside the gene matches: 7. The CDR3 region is CASRRQGFLNTEAFF. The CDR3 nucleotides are TGTGCCAGCAGGAGACAGGGTTTTTTGAACACTGAAGCTTTCTTT.

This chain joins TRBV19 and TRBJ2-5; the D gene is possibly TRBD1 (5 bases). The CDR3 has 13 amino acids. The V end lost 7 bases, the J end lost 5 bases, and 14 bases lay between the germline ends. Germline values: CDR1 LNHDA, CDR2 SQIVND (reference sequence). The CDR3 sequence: CASIGMDKETQYF. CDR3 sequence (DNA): TGTGCCAGTATTGGGATGGACAAGGAGACCCAGTACTTC.

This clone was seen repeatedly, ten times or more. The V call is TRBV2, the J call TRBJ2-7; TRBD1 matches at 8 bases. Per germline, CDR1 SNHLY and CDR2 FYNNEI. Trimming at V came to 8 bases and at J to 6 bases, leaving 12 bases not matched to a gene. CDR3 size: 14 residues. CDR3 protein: CASSFGTGLAEQYF. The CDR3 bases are TGTGCCAGCTCCTTTGGGACAGGTCTGGCCGAGCAGTACTTC.

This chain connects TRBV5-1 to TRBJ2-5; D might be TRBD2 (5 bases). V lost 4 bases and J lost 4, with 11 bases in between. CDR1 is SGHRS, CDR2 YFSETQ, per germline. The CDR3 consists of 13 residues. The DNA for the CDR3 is TGCGCCAGCAGCCGTTTACGGGGAGAGACCCAGTACTTC. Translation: CASSRLRGETQYF.

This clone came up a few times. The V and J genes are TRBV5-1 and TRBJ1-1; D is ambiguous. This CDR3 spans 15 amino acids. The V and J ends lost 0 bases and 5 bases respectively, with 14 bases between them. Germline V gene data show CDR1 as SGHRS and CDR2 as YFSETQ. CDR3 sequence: CASSLGPEISTEAFF. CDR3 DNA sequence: TGCGCCAGCAGCTTGGGGCCAGAGATTTCAACTGAAGCTTTCTTT. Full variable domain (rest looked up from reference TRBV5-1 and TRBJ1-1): KAGVTQTPRYLIKTRGQQVTLSCSPISGHRSVSWYQQTPGQGLQFLFEYFSETQRNKGNFPGRFSGRQFSNSRSEMNVSTLELGDSALYLCASSLGPEISTEAFFGQGTRLTVV.

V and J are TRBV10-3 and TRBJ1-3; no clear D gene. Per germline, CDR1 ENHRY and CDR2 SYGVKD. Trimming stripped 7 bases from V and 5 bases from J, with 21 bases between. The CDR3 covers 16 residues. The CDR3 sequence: CAINSPSTGARNTIYF. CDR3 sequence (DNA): TGTGCCATCAACAGCCCGAGTACGGGTGCTCGAAACACCATATATTTT.

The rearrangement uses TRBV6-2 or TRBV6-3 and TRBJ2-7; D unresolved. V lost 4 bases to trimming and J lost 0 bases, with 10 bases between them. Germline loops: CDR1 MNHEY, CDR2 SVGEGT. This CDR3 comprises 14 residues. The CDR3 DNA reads TGTGCCAGCAGTTTGGTCGCGGACTCCTACGAGCAGTACTTC. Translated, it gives CASSLVADSYEQYF.

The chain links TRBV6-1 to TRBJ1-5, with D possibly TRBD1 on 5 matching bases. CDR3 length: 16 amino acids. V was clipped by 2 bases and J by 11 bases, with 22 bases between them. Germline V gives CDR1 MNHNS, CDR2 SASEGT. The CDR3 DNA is TGTGCCAGCAGTGAAACCCGTCGCAGGGAGTCCGTAGCCCAGCATTTT. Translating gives CASSETRRRESVAQHF.

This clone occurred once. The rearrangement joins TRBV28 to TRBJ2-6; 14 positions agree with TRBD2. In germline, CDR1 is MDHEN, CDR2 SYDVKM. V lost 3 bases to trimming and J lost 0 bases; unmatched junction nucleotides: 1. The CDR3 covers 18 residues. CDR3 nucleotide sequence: TGTGCCAGCAGTTTCGGACTAGCGGGGGGCTCTGGGGCCAACGTCCTGACTTTC. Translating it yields CASSFGLAGGSGANVLTF. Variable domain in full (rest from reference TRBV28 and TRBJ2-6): DVKVTQSSRYLVKRTGEKVFLECVQDMDHENMFWYRQDPGLGLRLIYFSYDVKMKEKGDIPEGYSVSREKKERFSLILESASTNQTSMYLCASSFGLAGGSGANVLTFGAGSRLTVL.

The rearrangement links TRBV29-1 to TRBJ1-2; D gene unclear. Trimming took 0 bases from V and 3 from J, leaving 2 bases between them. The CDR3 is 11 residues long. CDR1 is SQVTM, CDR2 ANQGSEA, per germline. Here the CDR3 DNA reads TGCAGCGTTGAAGACGACTATGGCTACACCTTC. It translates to CSVEDDYGYTF.

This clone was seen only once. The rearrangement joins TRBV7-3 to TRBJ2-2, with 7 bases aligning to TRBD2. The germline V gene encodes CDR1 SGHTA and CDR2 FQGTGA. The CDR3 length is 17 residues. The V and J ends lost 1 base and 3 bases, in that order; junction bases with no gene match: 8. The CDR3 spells CASSLILPSGYTGELFF. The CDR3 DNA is TGTGCCAGCAGCTTAATCCTCCCTAGCGGCTACACCGGGGAGCTGTTTTTT.

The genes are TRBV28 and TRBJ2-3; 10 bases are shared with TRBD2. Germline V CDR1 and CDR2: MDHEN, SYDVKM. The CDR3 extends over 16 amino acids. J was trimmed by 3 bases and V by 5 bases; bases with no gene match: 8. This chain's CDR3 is CASSPVSGRGTDTQYF. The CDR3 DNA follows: TGTGCCAGCAGTCCCGTCAGCGGGAGGGGAACAGATACGCAGTATTTT.

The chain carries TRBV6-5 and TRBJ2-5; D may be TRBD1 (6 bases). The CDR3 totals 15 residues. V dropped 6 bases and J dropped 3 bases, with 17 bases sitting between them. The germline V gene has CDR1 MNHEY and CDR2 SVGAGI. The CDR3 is CASRDPGQLEETQYF. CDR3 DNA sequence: TGTGCCAGCAGGGATCCGGGACAACTAGAAGAGACCCAGTACTTC.

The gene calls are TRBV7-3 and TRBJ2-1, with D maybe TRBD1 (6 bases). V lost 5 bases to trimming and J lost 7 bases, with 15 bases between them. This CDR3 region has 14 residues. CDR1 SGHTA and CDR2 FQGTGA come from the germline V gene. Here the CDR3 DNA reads TGTGCCAGCAGCCTCGGCCCAGGGGTGAATGAGCAGTTCTTC. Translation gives CASSLGPGVNEQFF.

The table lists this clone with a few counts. CDR3 DNA: TGTGCCAGTAGACAGTCCGTTACAGGGGGCTACACCTTC. It encodes CASRQSVTGGYTF. V usage is TRBV19 and J usage is TRBJ1-2, with D tentatively TRBD1 (6 bases). Germline assignment: CDR1 LNHDA and CDR2 SQIVND (reference sequence). The CDR3 is 13 residues long. V lost 6 bases to trimming and J lost 8 bases, with 16 bases between them.